Sequencing of this T cell receptor beta chain was carried out in a study of lymphopenia after photon versus proton radiotherapy. The CDR3 has 13 amino acids. Germline lookup yields CDR1 SEHNR and CDR2 FQNEAQ (reference sequence). The junction had 5 bases not matched to a gene; V was cut back by 5 bases and J by 5 bases. The data were produced by immunoSEQ multiplex PCR, yet TCRdb's version contains in-frame clones alone and is incomplete. The data show roughly 45,000 clones, 85% seen once. Study findings and constraints: Proton therapy kept repertoires fairly stable, unlike photons, which gained effector/memory cells. Only patients who died were analyzed for survival; proton advantage is unproven. After the lymphocyte nadir, photon-treated repertoires showed oligoclonal expansion, especially of CD8+ Temra cells.

About this clone itself: Its antigen is unknown.

The material sequenced was peripheral blood, taken from a patient treated with photon-based radiotherapy. J is TRBJ2-5 and V is TRBV7-9; TRBD2 matches at 7 bases. This receptor was obtained from a man in his forties or fifties with gastric cancer. DNA for the CDR3: TGTGCCAGCAGCAGTCCCGGGGGGGAGACCCAGTACTTC. This gives the protein CASSSPGGETQYF. Supplemented by reference TRBV7-9 and TRBJ2-5, the full variable domain reads DTGVSQNPRHKITKRGQNVTFRCDPISEHNRLYWYRQTLGQGPEFLTYFQNEAQLEKSRLLSDRFSAERPKGSFSTLEIQRTEQGDSAMYLCASSSPGGETQYFGPGTRLLVL.